The T cell receptor beta chain described here comes from a study of T cell changes during pregnancy in multiple sclerosis. Clones were sequenced by immunoSEQ multiplex PCR, and TCRdb holds only the in-frame ones, with some missing. The sample has tens of thousands of clones; 85% to 95% are singletons. CDR3 length: 18 residues. Per the germline V gene, CDR1 is SEHNR and CDR2 is FQNEAQ (reference sequence). With V trimmed by 5 bases and J by 2 bases, 16 bases remained unmatched. The V and J genes are TRBV7-9 and TRBJ1-2; 8 positions agree with TRBD1. This specimen was CD4+ T cells from peripheral blood mononuclear cells, taken after pregnancy. The sequence was obtained from a female donor in good health, enrolled as a control in a pregnancy study. The CDR3: CASSPFGQGGTMNYGYTF. CDR3 bases: TGTGCCAGCAGCCCTTTCGGACAGGGAGGGACGATGAACTATGGCTACACCTTC.